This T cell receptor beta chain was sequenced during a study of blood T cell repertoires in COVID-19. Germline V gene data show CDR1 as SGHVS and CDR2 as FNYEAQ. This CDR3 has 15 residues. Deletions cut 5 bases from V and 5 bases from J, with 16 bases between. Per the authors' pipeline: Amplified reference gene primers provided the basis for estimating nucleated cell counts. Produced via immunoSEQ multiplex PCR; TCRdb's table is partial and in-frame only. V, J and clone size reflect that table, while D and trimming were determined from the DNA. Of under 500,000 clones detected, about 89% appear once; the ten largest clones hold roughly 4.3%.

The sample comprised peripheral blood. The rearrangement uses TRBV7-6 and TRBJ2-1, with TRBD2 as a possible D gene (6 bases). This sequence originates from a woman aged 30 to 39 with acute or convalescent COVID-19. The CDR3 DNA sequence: TGTGCCAGCAGCAATACCCGGGACTGGAACAATGAGCAGTTCTTC. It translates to CASSNTRDWNNEQFF.